What follows are 16 T cell receptor beta chains derived from one specimen sequenced in a study of T cells in localized non-small cell lung cancer. Profiled with immunoSEQ multiplex PCR; TCRdb holds only in-frame clones, not every one. This sample has 37,000 or so clones, with roughly 88% found just once. Specimen: peripheral blood, collected before any cancer treatment. The receptor set was obtained from a woman between 40 and 69 years old with stage I lung adenocarcinoma.

The rearrangement uses TRBV6-6 and TRBJ1-5, with D perhaps TRBD1 (6 bases). Looked up from germline, CDR1 is MNHNY and CDR2 is SVGAGI (reference sequence). The CDR3 spans 16 residues. Trimming took 2 bases from V and 0 from J, leaving 11 bases between them. Written as DNA, the CDR3 is TGTGCCAGCAGTTACCCGGGGGGCTATAGCAATCAGCCCCAGCATTTT. Amino acids: CASSYPGGYSNQPQHF.

This clone appeared a single time. The chain links TRBV12-5 to TRBJ2-3, with D perhaps matching TRBD1 (6 bases). The CDR3 length is 13 residues. V lost 7 bases and J lost 5, with 13 bases in between. In germline, CDR1 is LGHNT, CDR2 FRNRAP. CDR3 sequence (DNA): TGTGCTAGTGAGGGGGATTTGGTAGATACGCAGTATTTT. This codes for CASEGDLVDTQYF.

V gene TRBV9 combines with J gene TRBJ1-1; 9 bases map to TRBD1. The CDR3 runs to 13 residues. V gave up 3 bases and J gave up 4 bases; unmatched junction bases: 1. CDR1 SGDLS and CDR2 YYNGEE come from the germline V gene. This CDR3 reads CASSATGGTEAFF. The DNA of the CDR3 is TGTGCCAGCAGCGCGACAGGGGGCACTGAAGCTTTCTTT.

The count of this clone is one. The rearrangement links TRBV5-8 to TRBJ2-2; the match to TRBD1 covers 7 bases. Germline assignment: CDR1 SGHTS and CDR2 YDEGEE. Unmatched junction bases numbered 4, after V lost 4 bases and J lost 1 base. The CDR3 is 15 residues long. As DNA, the CDR3 is TGTGCCAGCAGCCTCCGGGACAGGAACACCGGGGAGCTGTTTTTT. This sequence encodes CASSLRDRNTGELFF.

This clone was picked up a small number of times. V gene TRBV28 combines with J gene TRBJ1-5, with D hard to call. CDR1 is MDHEN and CDR2 is SYDVKM in the germline V gene. V gave up 3 bases and J gave up 8 bases, with 14 bases separating them. This CDR3 is built from 14 residues. In DNA form, the CDR3 reads TGTGCCAGCAGTTTGGCAGCAGGTTATAAGCCCCAGCATTTT. The encoded protein is CASSLAAGYKPQHF.

The chain joins TRBV19 to TRBJ1-1; 7 bases map to TRBD1. The CDR3 is 14 amino acids. Trimming at V came to 2 bases and at J to 1 base, leaving 1 base not matched to a gene. Looked up from germline, CDR1 is LNHDA and CDR2 is SQIVND (reference sequence). CDR3 in DNA: TGTGCCAGTAGTATATCAGGGGGGAACACTGAAGCTTTCTTT. The encoded protein is CASSISGGNTEAFF.

The chain employs TRBV9 and TRBJ1-2, with D uncertain. Trimming removed 3 bases from V and 5 bases from J, with 8 bases in between. The V gene's germline CDR1 is SGDLS and CDR2 YYNGEE. The CDR3 extends over 12 amino acids. The CDR3 DNA sequence: TGTGCCAGCAGCGGCCCCAGGTATGGCTACACCTTC. Translating it yields CASSGPRYGYTF.

CDR3 loop: CASSLKGGEWGEQFF. Here the CDR3 DNA reads TGTGCCAGCAGCTTAAAGGGGGGAGAATGGGGTGAGCAGTTCTTC. The rearrangement uses TRBV7-9 and TRBJ2-1; the D gene could be TRBD1 or TRBD2 (6 bases each). Germline CDR1 is SEHNR and CDR2 is FQNEAQ (reference sequence). V was cut by 2 bases and J by 9 bases, with 17 bases left in between. The CDR3 is 15 amino acids.

This clone was observed once. The chain uses TRBV18 and TRBJ2-1; tentatively, D is TRBD1 (6 bases). V lost 4 bases to trimming and J lost 9 bases, with 10 bases between them. Germline loops: CDR1 KGHSH, CDR2 LQKENI. The CDR3 is 12 residues long. Written as DNA, the CDR3 is TGTGCCAGCTCACGTGGACAGTTTGAGCAGTTCTTC. Its translation is CASSRGQFEQFF.

The rearrangement joins TRBV9 to TRBJ2-3; the D gene is possibly TRBD2 (6 bases). The CDR3 spans 14 residues. The V gene's germline CDR1 is SGDLS and CDR2 YYNGEE. The V end was cut by 3 bases, the J end by 3 bases, with 11 bases between. CDR3 in DNA: TGTGCCAGCAGCGGTTCGGGGAGGACAGATACGCAGTATTTT. Protein product: CASSGSGRTDTQYF.

The rearrangement joins TRBV30 to TRBJ1-2; the match to TRBD1 covers 7 bases. V lost 4 bases and J lost 2; bases outside the gene matches: 7. This CDR3 contains 14 residues. The germline V gene encodes CDR1 GTSNPN and CDR2 SVGIG (reference sequence). The CDR3 sequence is CAWTLTGANYGYTF. Written as DNA, the CDR3 is TGTGCCTGGACCCTTACAGGGGCCAACTATGGCTACACCTTC.

The V call is TRBV4-1, the J call TRBJ2-1; TRBD2 aligns across 8 bases. The V gene end was trimmed by 0 bases and the J gene end by 7 bases; junction bases not matched to a gene: 11. The length of the CDR3 is 17 residues. CDR1 is MGHRA, CDR2 YSYEKL, per germline. CDR3 nucleotides: TGCGCCAGCAGCCAAGACTCCGGGAGGGCCGGTAGGAATGAGCAGTTCTTC. Amino acids: CASSQDSGRAGRNEQFF.

The genes are TRBV27 and TRBJ2-3; D gene unclear. Germline V CDR1 and CDR2: MNHEY, SMNVEV (reference sequence). V was trimmed by 6 bases and J by 3 bases, leaving 13 bases between them. The CDR3 is 14 amino acids. CDR3 amino acids: CASSYLSRTDTQYF. CDR3 in DNA: TGTGCCAGCAGCTATCTTTCAAGGACAGATACGCAGTATTTT.

V usage is TRBV28 and J usage is TRBJ1-2; D gene ambiguous. CDR3 size: 12 residues. Per germline, CDR1 MDHEN and CDR2 SYDVKM. Trimming shortened V by 6 bases and J by 8 bases, and 13 bases separated the two germline ends. The CDR3 sequence is CASSPRLQGYTF. The CDR3 region has the DNA TGTGCCAGCAGCCCCCGACTTCAAGGCTACACCTTC.

This clone was detected only a few times. The rearrangement joins TRBV6-5 to TRBJ1-4; weak D call: TRBD1 (6 bases). Trimming took 9 bases from V and 7 from J, leaving 21 bases between them. The CDR3 spans 15 residues. Germline CDR1 MNHEY, CDR2 SVGAGI. CDR3 region: CASSMGGTSGEKLFF. The CDR3 DNA reads as TGTGCCAGTAGTATGGGGGGGACAAGCGGTGAAAAACTGTTTTTT.

The chain couples TRBV10-3 to TRBJ2-1; 9 nucleotides align to TRBD2. The CDR3 has 15 amino acids. Trimming removed 10 bases from V and 4 bases from J; junction bases left unmatched: 11. Germline assignment: CDR1 ENHRY and CDR2 SYGVKD. As DNA, the CDR3 is TGTGCCACCATACTAGGGACTAGCAGATACAATGAGCAGTTCTTC. It is translated as CATILGTSRYNEQFF.